This is a list of T cell receptor beta chains from one sample in a study of control samples from healthy donors and cancer patients. The table came from immunoSEQ multiplex PCR; TCRdb's copy has only in-frame clones and leaves some out. The data hold about 86,000 clones, with roughly nine tenths observed a single time. What was sequenced was PBMCs. The receptors shown here come from a woman in her 50s with colorectal cancer. Both conserved end residues are part of each CDR3. A D gene is named only where the DNA matches it firmly.

D	J	V	CDR3
TRBD1	TRBJ1-2	TRBV4-2	CASSQETGGDGYTF
-	TRBJ1-3	TRBV18	CASSPYTSDTIYF
-	TRBJ2-3	TRBV7-2	CASSLGLIQSTDTQYF
-	TRBJ1-1	TRBV6-5	CASRGVMNTEAFF
-	TRBJ1-2	TRBV6-2/TRBV6-3	CASSYGNYGYTF
TRBD2	TRBJ2-5	TRBV19	CASSTSGAETQYF
-	TRBJ1-2	TRBV3-1/TRBV3-2	CASSQAVSNYGYTF
-	TRBJ2-2	TRBV18	CASSPSGNTGELFF
-	TRBJ1-3	TRBV24-1	CATRPPSGNTIYF
-	TRBJ2-3	TRBV19	CASSAGKRGDTQYF
TRBD2	TRBJ2-3	TRBV6-2/TRBV6-3	CASSFSGGASDTQYF
-	TRBJ1-6	TRBV28	CASSPPQSPLHF
-	TRBJ1-3	TRBV9	CASSVSGGGNTIYF
-	TRBJ2-2	TRBV21-1	CASSTGLAEANTGELFF
-	TRBJ2-5	TRBV5-1	CASSSGRQSTRPQETQYF
TRBD2	TRBJ2-3	TRBV3-1/TRBV3-2	CASSLYASGYDTDTQYF
-	TRBJ2-5	TRBV5-1	CASSLQETQYF
-	TRBJ1-1	TRBV19	CASSFGGAGNTEAFF
TRBD1	TRBJ2-5	TRBV2	CASGGGDRGQETQYF
-	TRBJ2-3	TRBV7-3	CASSSGSSDTQYF
TRBD1	TRBJ1-2	TRBV14	CASSQGPTGASRGYGYTF
-	TRBJ2-3	TRBV12-3/TRBV12-4	CASSFEGADTQYF
-	TRBJ1-2	TRBV7-8	CASSLDGGYTF
-	TRBJ1-1	TRBV7-9	CASSLSGATEAFF
TRBD1	TRBJ1-5	TRBV4-1	CASSPGTGPQPQHF
-	TRBJ2-2	TRBV5-1	CASSLTSNTGELFF
-	TRBJ2-2	TRBV28	CASRFRGGGELFF
-	TRBJ1-3	TRBV7-2	CASSLVGGNTIYF
-	TRBJ1-5	TRBV6-2/TRBV6-3	CASSYRREPQHF
-	TRBJ1-5	TRBV19	CASSQDPLNQPQHF
TRBD1	TRBJ1-4	TRBV10-1	CASSPGQGNEKLFF
-	TRBJ1-1	TRBV7-2	CASSLTGWTEAFF
-	TRBJ1-1	TRBV6-2/TRBV6-3	CASSYSHLNTEAFF
-	TRBJ1-5	TRBV6-1	CASSEGTDGNQPQHF
-	TRBJ1-5	TRBV3-1/TRBV3-2	CASSQTLTHQPQHF
-	TRBJ1-4	TRBV4-3	CASSQDYRQNEKLFF
-	TRBJ1-1	TRBV28	CASSLGGPATEAFF
TRBD2	TRBJ2-5	TRBV18	CASSLGTSGGQETQYF
-	TRBJ2-3	TRBV30	CAWNEWGGQDTQYF
-	TRBJ1-1	TRBV3-1/TRBV3-2	CASSQDSAGPFTEAFF
-	TRBJ1-5	TRBV5-1	CASSLVGGAGQPQHF
TRBD1	TRBJ2-5	TRBV5-5	CASSSPQGAQETQYF
TRBD2	TRBJ2-2	TRBV6-2/TRBV6-3	CASSNTGTSFTGELFF
TRBD1	TRBJ1-3	TRBV10-3	CAIVDRAGAGNTIYF
TRBD2	TRBJ2-3	TRBV4-3	CASSQEYVAGTDTQYF
TRBD1	TRBJ1-5	TRBV2	CASSGDRGINQPQHF
-	TRBJ1-3	TRBV7-2	CASSLSRENTIYF
-	TRBJ1-1	TRBV27	CASSLSGSGLLNTEAFF
-	TRBJ2-6	TRBV7-3	CASSPAGANVLTF
-	TRBJ1-5	TRBV19	CASTSNWAVTQTQHF
-	TRBJ1-2	TRBV12-3/TRBV12-4	CASSFRGDGYTF